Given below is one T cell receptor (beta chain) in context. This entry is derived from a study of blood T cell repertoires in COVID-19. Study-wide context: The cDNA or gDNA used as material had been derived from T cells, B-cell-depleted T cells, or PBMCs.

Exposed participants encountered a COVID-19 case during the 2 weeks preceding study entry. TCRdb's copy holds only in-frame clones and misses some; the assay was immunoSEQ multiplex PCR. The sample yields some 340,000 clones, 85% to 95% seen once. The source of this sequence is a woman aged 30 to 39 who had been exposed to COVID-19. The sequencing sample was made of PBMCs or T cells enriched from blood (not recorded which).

As DNA, the CDR3 is TGCAGCGTTGGAGGGGGCGACTCCTACGAGCAGTACTTC. It specifies CSVGGGDSYEQYF. V gene TRBV29-1 combines with J gene TRBJ2-7; TRBD1 matches 7 bases. Germline CDR1 reads SQVTM; CDR2 reads ANQGSEA. V lost 4 bases to trimming and J lost 0 bases; unmatched junction nucleotides: 3. CDR3 length: 13 amino acids.